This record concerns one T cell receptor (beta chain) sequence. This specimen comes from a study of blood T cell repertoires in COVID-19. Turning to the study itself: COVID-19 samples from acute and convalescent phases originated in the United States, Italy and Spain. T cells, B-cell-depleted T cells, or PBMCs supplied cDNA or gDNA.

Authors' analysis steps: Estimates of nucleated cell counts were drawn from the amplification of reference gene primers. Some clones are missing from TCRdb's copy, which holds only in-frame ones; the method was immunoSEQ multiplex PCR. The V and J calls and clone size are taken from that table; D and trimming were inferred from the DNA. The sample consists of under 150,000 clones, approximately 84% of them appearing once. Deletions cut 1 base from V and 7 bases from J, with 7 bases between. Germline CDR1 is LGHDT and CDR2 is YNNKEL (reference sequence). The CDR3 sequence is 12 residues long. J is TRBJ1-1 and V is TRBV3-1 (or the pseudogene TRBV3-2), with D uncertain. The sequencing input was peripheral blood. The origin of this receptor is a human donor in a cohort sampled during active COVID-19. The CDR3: CASSQAYGEAFF. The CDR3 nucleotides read TGTGCCAGCAGCCAAGCATACGGTGAAGCTTTCTTT.